This TCR beta chain was identified during a study of cytomegalovirus exposure and HLA in healthy donors. PCR amplification relied on 60 Vbeta primers (plus 13 Jbeta primers). This table comes from immunoSEQ multiplex PCR, and its TCRdb copy is limited to in-frame clones, with some not included. Of about 160,000 clones listed, approximately 80% were seen once; the top ten hold 0.95% to 1.5%. The length of the CDR3 is 14 residues. Deletions cut 4 bases from V and 6 bases from J, with 15 bases between. Germline-derived CDR1 and CDR2 are PRHDT and FYEKMQ (reference sequence). The receptor was derived from a boy under 10 years old in good health and CMV-seronegative. The gene calls are TRBV13 and TRBJ1-2; D gene uncertain. The material sequenced was PBMCs. The CDR3 region is CASSYRGRRDGYTF. The CDR3 DNA is TGTGCCAGCAGCTATCGAGGGCGCCGGGATGGCTACACCTTC. Full variable domain (missing parts from reference TRBV13 and TRBJ1-2): AAGVIQSPRHLIKEKRETATLKCYPIPRHDTVYWYQQGPGQDPQFLISFYEKMQSDKGSIPDRFSAQQFSDYHSELNMSSLELGDSALYFCASSYRGRRDGYTFGSGTRLTVV.